The clone carrying this TCR beta chain was counted only a few times. Its target is not known. The data were taken from a study of cytomegalovirus exposure and HLA in healthy donors. The PCR made use of 60 Vbeta and 13 Jbeta primers. Sequencing was performed with immunoSEQ multiplex PCR; in TCRdb, only in-frame clones are kept and a portion is missing. The repertoire consists of some 140,000 clones, with 70% to 80% occurring once and the leading ten covering approximately 4%. Study-wide results and limits: It was 164 TCR beta chains that were listed as cytomegalovirus-associated.

This receptor was obtained from a woman in her thirties or forties in good health and CMV-seronegative. Sequenced material: PBMCs.

This CDR3 is CSSRVKGQQETQYF. In DNA form, the CDR3 reads TGCAGCTCCCGGGTTAAGGGACAGCAAGAGACCCAGTACTTC. The chain has TRBV29-1 and TRBJ2-5, with 7 nucleotides matching TRBD1. CDR3 size: 14 residues. Trimming at V came to 8 bases and at J to 2 bases, leaving 11 bases not matched to a gene. The germline gives CDR1 SQVTM, CDR2 ANQGSEA.